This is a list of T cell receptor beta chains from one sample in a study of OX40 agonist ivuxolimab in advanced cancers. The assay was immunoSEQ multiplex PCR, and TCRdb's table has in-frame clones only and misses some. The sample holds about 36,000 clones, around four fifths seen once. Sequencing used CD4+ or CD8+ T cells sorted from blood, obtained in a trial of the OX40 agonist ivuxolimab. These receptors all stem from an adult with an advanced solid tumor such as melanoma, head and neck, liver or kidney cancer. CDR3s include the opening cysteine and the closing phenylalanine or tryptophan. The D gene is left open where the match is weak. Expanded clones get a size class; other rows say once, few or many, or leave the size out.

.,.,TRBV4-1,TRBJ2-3,TGCGCCAGCAGTGCAACTGGGGGCTCACCCTCTAGCACAGATACGCAGTATTTT,CASSATGGSPSSTDTQYF
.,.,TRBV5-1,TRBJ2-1,TGCGCCAGCAGCTTGACAGTTAGCTCCTACAATGAGCAGTTCTTC,CASSLTVSSYNEQFF
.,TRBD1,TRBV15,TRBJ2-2,TGTGCCACCAGCGGGACAGGGCAGGGTACCGGGGAGCTGTTTTTT,CATSGTGQGTGELFF
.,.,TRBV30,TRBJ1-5,TGTGCCTGGAGTACCTATAGCAATCAGCCCCAGCATTTT,CAWSTYSNQPQHF
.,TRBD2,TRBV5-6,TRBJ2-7,TGTGCCAGCAGGCGGACTAGGAGCTCCTACGAGCAGTACTTC,CASRRTRSSYEQYF
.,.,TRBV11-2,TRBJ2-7,TGTGCCAGCAGATACCTCGGGTCCTACGAGCAGTACTTC,CASRYLGSYEQYF
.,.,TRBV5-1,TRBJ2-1,TGCGCCAGCAGCTCGGGACCTGAGGGGGGGTCCTACAATGAGCAGTTCTTC,CASSSGPEGGSYNEQFF
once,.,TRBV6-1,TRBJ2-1,TGTGCCAGCAGTGGGTACAGACAGAGTAGTGAGCAGTTCTTC,CASSGYRQSSEQFF
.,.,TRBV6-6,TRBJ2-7,TGTGCCAGCAGGGACCAGGGATCCTCCTACGAGCAGTACTTC,CASRDQGSSYEQYF
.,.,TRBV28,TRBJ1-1,TGTGCCAGCAGGCCCCGACGGCCGAACACTGAAGCTTTCTTT,CASRPRRPNTEAFF
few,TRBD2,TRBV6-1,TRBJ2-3,TGTGCCAGAACGAGCGGGGGGGCAGGGGGAGATACGCAGTATTTT,CARTSGGAGGDTQYF
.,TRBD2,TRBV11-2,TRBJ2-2,TGTGCCAGCAGCTTCGGAGCGGGAGACACCGGGGAGCTGTTTTTT,CASSFGAGDTGELFF
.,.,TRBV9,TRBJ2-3,TGTGCCAGCAGCCCAGGGGCCACAAAGGATACGCAGTATTTT,CASSPGATKDTQYF
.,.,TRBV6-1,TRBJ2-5,TGTGCCAGCAGTTTTTCGTTAGACTCCGAGACCCAGTACTTC,CASSFSLDSETQYF
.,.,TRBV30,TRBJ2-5,TGTGCCTGGAGTTACTCCGGGGCTCAAGAGACCCAGTACTTC,CAWSYSGAQETQYF